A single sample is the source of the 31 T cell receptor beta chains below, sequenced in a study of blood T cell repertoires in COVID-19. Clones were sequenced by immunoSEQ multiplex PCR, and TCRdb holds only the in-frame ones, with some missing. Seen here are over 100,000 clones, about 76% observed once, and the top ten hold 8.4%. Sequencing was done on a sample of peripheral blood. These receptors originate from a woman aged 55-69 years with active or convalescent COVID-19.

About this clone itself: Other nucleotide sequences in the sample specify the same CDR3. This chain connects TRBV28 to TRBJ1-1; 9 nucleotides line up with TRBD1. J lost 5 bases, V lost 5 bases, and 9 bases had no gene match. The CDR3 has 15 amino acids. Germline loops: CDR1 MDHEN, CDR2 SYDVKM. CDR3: CASSPAGQGRTEAFF. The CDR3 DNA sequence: TGTGCCAGCAGTCCCGCGGGACAGGGAAGAACTGAAGCTTTCTTT.

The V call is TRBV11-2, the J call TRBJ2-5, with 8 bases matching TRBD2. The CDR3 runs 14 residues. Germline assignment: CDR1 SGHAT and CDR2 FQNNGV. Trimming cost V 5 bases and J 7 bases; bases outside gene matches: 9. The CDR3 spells CASSAVGAGGTQYF. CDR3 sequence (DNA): TGTGCCAGCAGCGCCGTGGGGGCGGGGGGGACCCAGTACTTC. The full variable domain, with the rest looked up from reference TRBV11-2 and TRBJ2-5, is EAGVAQSPRYKIIEKRQSVAFWCNPISGHATLYWYQQILGQGPKLLIQFQNNGVVDDSQLPKDRFSAERLKGVDSTLKIQPAKLEDSAVYLCASSAVGAGGTQYFGPGTRLLVL.

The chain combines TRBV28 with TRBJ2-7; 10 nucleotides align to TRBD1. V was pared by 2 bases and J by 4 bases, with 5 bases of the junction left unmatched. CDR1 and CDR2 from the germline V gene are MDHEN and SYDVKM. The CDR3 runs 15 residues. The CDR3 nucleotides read TGTGCCAGCAGTTTAGACGGACAGGGGGTTTACGAGCAGTACTTC. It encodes CASSLDGQGVYEQYF.

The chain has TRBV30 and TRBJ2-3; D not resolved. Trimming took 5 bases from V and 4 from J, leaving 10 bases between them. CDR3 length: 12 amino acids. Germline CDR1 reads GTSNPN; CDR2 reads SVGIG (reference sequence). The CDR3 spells CAWVVSADTQYF. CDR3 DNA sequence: TGTGCCTGGGTAGTCTCCGCAGATACGCAGTATTTT.

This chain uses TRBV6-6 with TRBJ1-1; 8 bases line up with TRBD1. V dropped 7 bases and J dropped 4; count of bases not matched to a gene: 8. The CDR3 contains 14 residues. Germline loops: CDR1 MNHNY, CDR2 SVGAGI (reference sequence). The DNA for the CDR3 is TGTGCCAGCACTCTGGACAGGGAAGCCACTGAAGCTTTCTTT. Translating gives CASTLDREATEAFF.

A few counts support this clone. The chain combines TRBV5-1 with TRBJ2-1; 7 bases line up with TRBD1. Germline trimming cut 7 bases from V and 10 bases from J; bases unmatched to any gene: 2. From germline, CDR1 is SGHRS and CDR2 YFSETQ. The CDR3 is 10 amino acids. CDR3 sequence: CASGGQEQFF. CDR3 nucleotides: TGCGCCAGCGGGGGACAGGAGCAGTTCTTC.

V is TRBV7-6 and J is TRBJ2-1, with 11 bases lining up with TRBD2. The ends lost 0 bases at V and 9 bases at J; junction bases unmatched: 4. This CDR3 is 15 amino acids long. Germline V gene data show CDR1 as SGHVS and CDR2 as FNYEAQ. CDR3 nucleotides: TGTGCCAGCAGCTTAGCAGTGACTAGCGGGGCTGAGCAGTTCTTC. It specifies CASSLAVTSGAEQFF.

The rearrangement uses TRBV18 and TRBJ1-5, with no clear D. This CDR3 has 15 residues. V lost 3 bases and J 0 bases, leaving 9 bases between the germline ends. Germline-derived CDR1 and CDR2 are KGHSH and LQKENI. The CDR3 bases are TGTGCCAGCTCACCTATCGTAAATAGCAATCAGCCCCAGCATTTT. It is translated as CASSPIVNSNQPQHF.

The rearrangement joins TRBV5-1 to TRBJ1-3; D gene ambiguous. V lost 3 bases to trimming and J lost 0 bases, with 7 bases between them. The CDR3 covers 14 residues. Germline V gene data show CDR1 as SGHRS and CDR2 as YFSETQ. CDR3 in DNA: TGCGCCAGCAGCTCGGGTTCCTCTGGAAACACCATATATTTT. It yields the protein CASSSGSSGNTIYF.

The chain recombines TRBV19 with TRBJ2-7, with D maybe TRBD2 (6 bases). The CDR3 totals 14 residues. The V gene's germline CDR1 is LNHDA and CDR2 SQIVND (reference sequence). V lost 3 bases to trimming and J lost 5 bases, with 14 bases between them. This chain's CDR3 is CASSMRGEWNEQYF. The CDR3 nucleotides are TGTGCCAGTAGTATGCGGGGAGAATGGAACGAGCAGTACTTC. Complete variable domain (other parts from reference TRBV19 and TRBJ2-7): DGGITQSPKYLFRKEGQNVTLSCEQNLNHDAMYWYRQDPGQGLRLIYYSQIVNDFQKGDIAEGYSVSREKKESFPLTVTSAQKNPTAFYLCASSMRGEWNEQYFGPGTRLTVT.

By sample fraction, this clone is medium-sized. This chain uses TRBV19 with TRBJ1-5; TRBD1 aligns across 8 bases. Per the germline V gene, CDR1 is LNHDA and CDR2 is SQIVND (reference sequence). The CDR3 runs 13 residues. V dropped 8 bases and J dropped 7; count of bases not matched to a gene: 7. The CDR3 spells CASAGTGGQPQHF. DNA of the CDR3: TGTGCCAGTGCCGGGACAGGTGGGCAGCCCCAGCATTTT.

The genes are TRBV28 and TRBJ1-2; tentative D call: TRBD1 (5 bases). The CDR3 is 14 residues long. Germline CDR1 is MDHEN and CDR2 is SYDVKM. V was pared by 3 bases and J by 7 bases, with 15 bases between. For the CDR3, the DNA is TGTGCCAGCAGTTTGAACAGGTCTTGGGGTGGCTACACCTTC. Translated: CASSLNRSWGGYTF.

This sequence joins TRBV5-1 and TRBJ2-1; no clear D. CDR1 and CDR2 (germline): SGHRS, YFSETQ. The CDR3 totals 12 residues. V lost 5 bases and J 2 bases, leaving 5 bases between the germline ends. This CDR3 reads CASRTTYNEQFF. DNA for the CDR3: TGCGCCAGCAGAACTACCTACAATGAGCAGTTCTTC. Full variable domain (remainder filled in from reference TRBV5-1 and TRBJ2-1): KAGVTQTPRYLIKTRGQQVTLSCSPISGHRSVSWYQQTPGQGLQFLFEYFSETQRNKGNFPGRFSGRQFSNSRSEMNVSTLELGDSALYLCASRTTYNEQFFGPGTRLTVL.

The CDR3 region is CATSDLARGGSNQPQHF. CDR3 nucleotide sequence: TGTGCCACCAGTGATTTAGCGAGGGGAGGCAGCAATCAGCCCCAGCATTTT. This chain links TRBV24-1 with TRBJ1-5; the D gene is possibly TRBD1 (5 bases). There are 17 residues in the CDR3. Germline CDR1 is KGHDR and CDR2 is SFDVKD. Trimming cost V 1 base and J 1 base, with 13 bases left between them.

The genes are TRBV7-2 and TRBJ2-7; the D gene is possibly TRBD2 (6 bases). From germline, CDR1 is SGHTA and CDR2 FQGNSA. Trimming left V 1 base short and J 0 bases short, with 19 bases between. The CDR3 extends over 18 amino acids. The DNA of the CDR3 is TGTGCCAGCAGCTTAGACGTTAGCGGAGGCCTAAGCTCCTACGAGCAGTACTTC. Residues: CASSLDVSGGLSSYEQYF.

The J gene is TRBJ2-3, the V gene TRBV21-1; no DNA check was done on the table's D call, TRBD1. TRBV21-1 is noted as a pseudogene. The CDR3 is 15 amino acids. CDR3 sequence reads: CAGVPRDRVTDTQYF. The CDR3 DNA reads TGTGCCGGTGTCCCTCGGGACAGGGTAACCGATACGCAGTATTTT.

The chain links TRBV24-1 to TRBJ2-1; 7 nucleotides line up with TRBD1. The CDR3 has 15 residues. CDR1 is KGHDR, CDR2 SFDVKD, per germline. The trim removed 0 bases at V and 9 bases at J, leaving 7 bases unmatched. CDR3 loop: CATSDLRQGRREQFF. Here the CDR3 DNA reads TGTGCCACCAGTGATTTGCGACAGGGTCGGCGTGAGCAGTTCTTC.

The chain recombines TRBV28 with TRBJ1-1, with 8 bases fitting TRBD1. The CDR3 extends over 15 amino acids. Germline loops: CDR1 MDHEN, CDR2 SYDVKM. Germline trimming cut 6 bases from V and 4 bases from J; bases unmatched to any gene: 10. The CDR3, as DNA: TGTGCCAGCAGCACTGGACAGGGATGGGGCACTGAAGCTTTCTTT. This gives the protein CASSTGQGWGTEAFF.

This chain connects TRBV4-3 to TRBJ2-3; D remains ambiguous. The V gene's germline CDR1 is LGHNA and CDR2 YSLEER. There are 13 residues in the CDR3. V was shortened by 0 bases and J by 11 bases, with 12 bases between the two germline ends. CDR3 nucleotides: TGCGCCAGCAGCCAAGAACCCCAGGCGTTGCAGTATTTT. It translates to CASSQEPQALQYF.

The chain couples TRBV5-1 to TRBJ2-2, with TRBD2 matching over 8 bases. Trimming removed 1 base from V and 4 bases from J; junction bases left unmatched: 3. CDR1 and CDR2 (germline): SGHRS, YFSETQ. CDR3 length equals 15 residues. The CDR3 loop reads CASSLNAGGTGELFF. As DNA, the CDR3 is TGCGCCAGCAGCTTGAACGCGGGGGGCACCGGGGAGCTGTTTTTT. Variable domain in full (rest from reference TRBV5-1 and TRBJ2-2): KAGVTQTPRYLIKTRGQQVTLSCSPISGHRSVSWYQQTPGQGLQFLFEYFSETQRNKGNFPGRFSGRQFSNSRSEMNVSTLELGDSALYLCASSLNAGGTGELFFGEGSRLTVL.

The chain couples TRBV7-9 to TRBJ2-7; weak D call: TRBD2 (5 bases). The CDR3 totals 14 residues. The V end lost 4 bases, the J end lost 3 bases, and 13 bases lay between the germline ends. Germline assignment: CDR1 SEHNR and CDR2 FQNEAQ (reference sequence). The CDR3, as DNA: TGTGCCAGCAGCTCTTGGACGGGGTACTACGAGCAGTACTTC. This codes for CASSSWTGYYEQYF.

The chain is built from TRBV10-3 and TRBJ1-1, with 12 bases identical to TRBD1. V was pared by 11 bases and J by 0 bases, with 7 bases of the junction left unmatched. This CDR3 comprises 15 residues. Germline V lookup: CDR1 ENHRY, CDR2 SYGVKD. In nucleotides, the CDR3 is TGTGCCTCGGGACAGGGGGCTGATATGAACACTGAAGCTTTCTTT. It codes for CASGQGADMNTEAFF.

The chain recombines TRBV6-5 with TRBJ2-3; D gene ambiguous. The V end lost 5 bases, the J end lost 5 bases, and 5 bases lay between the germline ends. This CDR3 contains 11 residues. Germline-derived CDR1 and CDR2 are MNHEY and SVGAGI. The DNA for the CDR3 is TGTGCCAGCAGTACACGAGATACGCAGTATTTT. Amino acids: CASSTRDTQYF.

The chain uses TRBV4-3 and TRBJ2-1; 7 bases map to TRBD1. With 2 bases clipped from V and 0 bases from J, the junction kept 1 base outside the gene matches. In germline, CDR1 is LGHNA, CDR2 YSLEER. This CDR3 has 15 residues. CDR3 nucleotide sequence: TGCGCCAGCAGCCAAAACAGGGGCTCCTACAATGAGCAGTTCTTC. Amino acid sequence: CASSQNRGSYNEQFF.

In DNA, the CDR3 is TGTGCCACCAGCAGAGATCTACGGTACGAGCAGTACTTC. This translates into CATSRDLRYEQYF. V usage is TRBV15 and J usage is TRBJ2-7; D gene unclear. Germline V gives CDR1 LNHNV, CDR2 YYDKDF (reference sequence). CDR3 length equals 13 residues. With 0 bases removed from V and 4 bases from J, the gap between germline ends came to 7 bases.

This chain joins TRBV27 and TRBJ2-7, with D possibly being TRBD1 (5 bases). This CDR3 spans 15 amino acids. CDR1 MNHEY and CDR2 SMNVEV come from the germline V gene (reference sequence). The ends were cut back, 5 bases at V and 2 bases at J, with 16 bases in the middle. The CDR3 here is CASSPQGRAPYEQYF. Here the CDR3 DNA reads TGTGCCAGCAGTCCCCAGGGCAGGGCCCCCTACGAGCAGTACTTC.

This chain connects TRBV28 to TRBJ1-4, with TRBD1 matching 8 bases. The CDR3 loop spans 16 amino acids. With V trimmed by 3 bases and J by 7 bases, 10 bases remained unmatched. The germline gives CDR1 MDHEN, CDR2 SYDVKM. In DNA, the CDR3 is TGTGCCAGCAGTTTTGGGAGGGACAGGAGGGGTGAAAAACTGTTTTTT. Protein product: CASSFGRDRRGEKLFF.

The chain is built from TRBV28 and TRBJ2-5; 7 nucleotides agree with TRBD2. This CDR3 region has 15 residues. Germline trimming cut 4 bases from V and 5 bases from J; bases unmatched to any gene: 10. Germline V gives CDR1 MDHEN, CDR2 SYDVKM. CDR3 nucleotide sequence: TGTGCCAGCAGTTCTTCCTTCGGGGGGTTGGAGACCCAGTACTTC. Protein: CASSSSFGGLETQYF.

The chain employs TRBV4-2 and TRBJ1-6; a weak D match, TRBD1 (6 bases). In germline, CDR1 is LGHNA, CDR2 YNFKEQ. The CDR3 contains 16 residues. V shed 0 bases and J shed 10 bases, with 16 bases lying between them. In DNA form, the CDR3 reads TGTGCCAGCAGCCAAGATCCCTCTACAGGGCGCTCACCCCTCCACTTT. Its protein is CASSQDPSTGRSPLHF.

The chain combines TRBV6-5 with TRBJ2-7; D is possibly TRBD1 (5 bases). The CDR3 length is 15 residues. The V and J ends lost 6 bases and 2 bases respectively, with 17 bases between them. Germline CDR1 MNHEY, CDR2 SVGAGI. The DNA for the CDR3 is TGTGCCAGCAGCAGAGGTGGACACGAGACCTACGAGCAGTACTTC. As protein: CASSRGGHETYEQYF.

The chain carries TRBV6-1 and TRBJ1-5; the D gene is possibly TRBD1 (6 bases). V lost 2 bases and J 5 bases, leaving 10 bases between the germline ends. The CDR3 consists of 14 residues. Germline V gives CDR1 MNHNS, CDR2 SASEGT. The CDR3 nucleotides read TGTGCCAGCAGTGAATTTGAGGGGGATCAGCCCCAGCATTTT. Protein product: CASSEFEGDQPQHF.